Each of the 2 T cell receptor beta chains below was sequenced from the same sample in a study of regulatory T cells in long-lasting Graves disease. Arm-PCR with iRepertoire HTBI primers amplified the CDR3 regions for these TCR beta libraries. TCRdb reprocessed the multiplex PCR reads with MiXCR, giving one entry per CDR3 protein. The sample has about 290,000 distinct CDR3 sequences, more than 20% seen once. The sample's time point: persistent/refractory GD, antithyroid drugs over 5 years with positive TRAb. PBMCs were the source of the RNA used for TCR sequencing. The sequencing used peripheral blood mononuclear cells (PBMCs), collected when the disease was refractory, from a patient treated with antithyroid drugs. All receptors derive from a female donor with Graves disease.

As to this clonotype: With a much larger clone just one base away, this may be a read error. As the CDR3 is not closed by the conserved phenylalanine or tryptophan, this likely results from a read error. CDR3 DNA sequence: TGTGCCAGCAGTACTACTGTAGAGGGTGAGCAGTACCTC. Its translation is CASSTTVEGEQYL. The chain carries TRBV6-8 and TRBJ2-7, with D perhaps TRBD2 (5 bases). This CDR3 is 13 amino acids long. V lost 5 bases and J lost 7, with 15 bases in between. From germline, CDR1 is MNHGY and CDR2 SAAAGT.

The chain is built from TRBV20-1 and TRBJ2-3, with 14 bases fitting TRBD2. The germline gives CDR1 DFQATT, CDR2 SNEGSKA (reference sequence). The CDR3 loop spans 14 amino acids. The V segment lost 5 bases and the J segment 4 bases; nucleotides outside the gene matches: 2. CDR3 in DNA: TGCAGTGCTCAGACTAGCGGGAGGGCAGATACGCAGTATTTT. It is translated as CSAQTSGRADTQYF.